Here is one T cell receptor (beta chain) with its context. The data stem from a study of blood T cell repertoires in COVID-19. About the research overall: Specimens from acute and convalescent COVID-19 originated in the United States, Italy and Spain. Sample material is recorded as cDNA or gDNA derived from T cells, B-cell-depleted T cells, or PBMCs.

Authors' data handling: Estimated nucleated cell counts came from reference gene primer amplification. Libraries were prepared by immunoSEQ multiplex PCR; TCRdb keeps only in-frame clonotypes and omits some of them. Clone size and the V and J calls come from that table; the DNA yielded D and trimming. Of about 140,000 clones in the sample, around 88% are singletons; the top ten hold more than 1.5%. With 0 bases removed from V and 4 bases from J, the gap between germline ends came to 12 bases. Germline lookup yields CDR1 MNHEY and CDR2 SVGAGI. CDR3 length: 15 amino acids. The source material was peripheral blood. The receptor comes from a woman aged 60-75 years with acute or convalescent COVID-19. J is TRBJ1-2 and V is TRBV6-5, with a weak D call TRBD1 (6 bases). CDR3 sequence: CASSYSLAGVYGYTF. The CDR3 DNA follows: TGTGCCAGCAGTTACTCCCTGGCAGGGGTCTATGGCTACACCTTC.